A selection of T cell receptor beta chains follows, all from one sample in a study of CD8 T cells in Susac syndrome. TCRdb reprocessed the immunoSEQ multiplex PCR reads with MiXCR, giving one entry per CDR3 protein. Of some 400,000 distinct CDR3 sequences listed, more than 70% are singletons. The sample was CD8+ T cells from PBMCs. These receptors were collected from a human donor with multiple sclerosis. Both conserved end residues are part of each CDR3. A D gene is named only where the DNA matches it firmly. Expanded clones get a size class; other rows say once, few or many, or leave the size out.

v_call,clone_size,d_call,j_call,cdr3_aa,cdr3_nt
TRBV4-1,NA,TRBD2,TRBJ2-3,CASSQTSGSPDTQYF,TGCGCCAGCAGCCAGACTAGCGGGAGTCCAGATACGCAGTATTTT
TRBV27,NA,NA,TRBJ1-1,CASSLIGGNTEAFF,TGTGCCAGCAGTTTAATTGGGGGGAACACTGAAGCTTTCTTT
TRBV28,NA,NA,TRBJ2-7,CASSAVEGVPSYEQYF,TGTGCCAGCAGTGCCGTCGAAGGGGTCCCCTCCTACGAGCAGTACTTC
TRBV19,once,NA,TRBJ2-1,CASSMIGGINEQFF,TGTGCCAGTAGTATGATCGGCGGGATCAATGAGCAGTTCTTC
TRBV24-1,once,NA,TRBJ2-1,CATSGPSEGEQFF,TGTGCCACCAGTGGACCGAGCGAGGGCGAGCAGTTCTTC
TRBV9,once,NA,TRBJ1-5,CASSVSSSYNQPQHF,TGTGCCAGCAGCGTATCTTCCAGTTACAATCAGCCCCAGCATTTT
TRBV4-1,NA,NA,TRBJ1-1,CASSQFADMNTEAFF,TGCGCCAGCAGCCAATTTGCAGACATGAACACTGAAGCTTTCTTT
TRBV4-1,NA,TRBD1,TRBJ2-7,CASSQDHGQGFNEQYF,TGCGCCAGCAGCCAAGATCACGGACAGGGGTTCAACGAGCAGTACTTC
TRBV13,NA,TRBD1,TRBJ2-5,CASSLEGGTKTQYF,TGTGCCAGCAGCCTGGAAGGGGGCACGAAGACCCAGTACTTC
TRBV3-1,NA,TRBD2,TRBJ2-1,CASSGLAMDEQFF,TGTGCCAGCAGCGGACTAGCGATGGATGAGCAGTTCTTC
TRBV7-6,NA,TRBD2,TRBJ2-5,CASSLASGAQETQYF,TGTGCCAGCAGCTTGGCTAGCGGGGCACAAGAGACCCAGTACTTC
TRBV30,NA,NA,TRBJ2-7,CAWTFRGSYEQYF,TGTGCCTGGACCTTCAGGGGATCCTACGAGCAGTACTTC
TRBV19,once,NA,TRBJ2-5,CASSIDSAVQGGETQYF,TGTGCCAGTAGTATAGATTCGGCGGTACAGGGAGGAGAGACCCAGTACTTC
TRBV27,NA,NA,TRBJ1-2,CASSLRSPVSYGYTF,TGTGCCAGCAGTTTAAGGTCCCCTGTCAGTTATGGCTACACCTTC
TRBV7-9,once,NA,TRBJ1-1,CASSLESPGRGTEAFF,TGTGCCAGCAGCTTAGAAAGTCCAGGGCGAGGGACTGAAGCTTTCTTT
TRBV13,NA,NA,TRBJ1-3,CASSPPAGNTIYF,TGTGCCAGCAGCCCACCGGCGGGAAACACCATATATTTT
TRBV6-5,NA,TRBD1,TRBJ1-2,CASSYSKGTDNYGYTF,TGTGCCAGCAGTTACTCGAAGGGGACAGATAACTATGGCTACACCTTC
TRBV20-1,NA,NA,TRBJ1-1,CSAQNRENTEAFF,TGCAGTGCCCAGAACAGGGAAAACACTGAAGCTTTCTTT
TRBV4-1,NA,NA,TRBJ2-2,CASSQEGTLNTGELFF,TGCGCCAGCAGCCAAGAAGGGACATTAAACACCGGGGAGCTGTTTTTT
TRBV6-1,NA,TRBD1,TRBJ2-7,CASRRSGTGYYEQYF,TGTGCCAGCAGGAGGTCCGGGACAGGATACTACGAGCAGTACTTC
TRBV6-5,NA,NA,TRBJ2-5,CASRPGRTQETQYF,TGTGCCAGCAGACCAGGACGGACTCAAGAGACCCAGTACTTC
TRBV28,NA,NA,TRBJ2-7,CASRPPGETYEQYF,TGTGCCAGCAGGCCCCCAGGGGAGACCTACGAGCAGTACTTC
TRBV12-3/TRBV12-4,once,NA,TRBJ1-1,CASSLNPLVHSEAFF,TGTGCCAGCAGTTTAAATCCCCTTGTACACAGTGAAGCTTTCTTT
TRBV20-1,NA,NA,TRBJ2-3,CSAAGPKAGTDTQYF,TGCAGTGCGGCAGGCCCTAAAGCGGGCACAGATACGCAGTATTTT
TRBV11-2,NA,NA,TRBJ1-2,CASSSYRRSVAWTAEEGYTF,TGTGCCAGCAGCTCTTATAGGCGCTCGGTTGCCTGGACAGCCGAGGAGGGCTACACCTTC
TRBV20-1,NA,TRBD1,TRBJ2-7,CSARSLGQYEQYF,TGCAGTGCGAGAAGCCTGGGACAGTACGAGCAGTACTTC
TRBV27,NA,NA,TRBJ1-1,CASSLSPIGGTEAFF,TGTGCCAGCAGTTTGTCCCCCATCGGGGGCACTGAAGCTTTCTTT
TRBV27,NA,TRBD2,TRBJ2-7,CASSSLSGSDYEQYF,TGTGCCAGCAGTTCCCTCAGCGGGAGTGACTACGAGCAGTACTTC
TRBV10-2,few,NA,TRBJ2-7,CASSETWANEQYF,TGCGCCAGCAGTGAGACCTGGGCTAACGAGCAGTATTTC